The rows below give T cell receptor beta chains drawn from one sample of a study of follicular helper T cells after annual influenza vaccination. The repertoire was sequenced with immunoSEQ multiplex PCR; TCRdb's copy has only in-frame clones and lacks some. The sample shows 8,000 to 13,000 clones, approximately 87% of them seen only once. Material: CXCR5- memory CD4+ T cells sorted from blood, obtained 7 days after influenza vaccination. The receptors were sampled from an adult who received the influenza vaccine. Both conserved end residues are part of each CDR3. The order of the fields is J gene, clone size, D gene, V gene, CDR3 protein, CDR3 DNA. D genes are given only for firm matches. Only some rows state a clone size, as once, few, many or a class for expanded clones.

>TRBJ2-5|.|TRBD2|TRBV5-6
CASSLGLAGGQETQYF
TGTGCCAGCAGCTTGGGACTAGCGGGGGGCCAAGAGACCCAGTACTTC
>TRBJ2-3|once|TRBD2|TRBV19
CASSILSGGMVDTQYF
TGTGCCAGTAGTATCCTCAGCGGGGGGATGGTGGATACGCAGTATTTT
>TRBJ2-3|.|TRBD2|TRBV6-5
CASRIAGGPDTQYF
TGTGCCAGCAGAATAGCGGGGGGGCCAGATACGCAGTATTTT
>TRBJ1-4|.|TRBD1|TRBV15
CATSGYRTGRKEKLFF
TGTGCCACCAGCGGATACCGGACAGGGCGAAAAGAAAAACTGTTTTTT
>TRBJ2-3|once|.|TRBV30
CAWSVNRDGTQYF
TGTGCCTGGAGTGTGAACCGCGATGGCACGCAGTATTTT
>TRBJ2-5|.|.|TRBV5-1
CASSTGGRAGETQYF
TGCGCCAGCAGCACCGGGGGCAGGGCCGGTGAGACCCAGTACTTC
>TRBJ1-2|.|TRBD1|TRBV19
CASSPPNRGRTSGYTF
TGTGCCAGTAGCCCACCCAACAGGGGGCGAACGAGTGGCTACACCTTC
>TRBJ1-5|.|.|TRBV6-5
CVKKGDQPQHF
TGTGTTAAAAAGGGGGATCAGCCCCAGCATTTT
>TRBJ1-2|once|.|TRBV6-1
CASSGFGNGYTF
TGTGCCAGCAGTGGTTTCGGTAATGGCTACACCTTC
>TRBJ1-5|.|.|TRBV2
CASKNGGGLVKNQPQHF
TGTGCCAGCAAAAACGGGGGGGGGTTAGTAAAAAATCAGCCCCAGCATTTT
>TRBJ1-3|.|.|TRBV29-1
CSVEVGVDTIYF
TGCAGCGTTGAAGTGGGTGTGGACACCATATATTTT
>TRBJ1-5|.|.|TRBV4-1
CASSQERTDRPQHF
TGCGCCAGCAGCCAAGAAAGGACCGATCGTCCCCAGCATTTT
>TRBJ1-1|once|.|TRBV5-4
CASSFATQPTEAFF
TGTGCCAGCAGCTTCGCGACCCAACCCACTGAAGCTTTCTTT
>TRBJ2-1|.|.|TRBV6-8
CASSLSDPFRRGIYNEQFF
TGTGCCAGCAGTTTATCGGACCCCTTCCGGCGGGGTATCTACAATGAGCAGTTCTTC
>TRBJ1-1|.|.|TRBV29-1
CSVDGAGLNTEAFF
TGCAGCGTTGACGGGGCAGGCTTGAACACTGAAGCTTTCTTT
>TRBJ1-2|.|TRBD1|TRBV30
CAWSRDRPYGYTF
TGTGCCTGGAGTAGGGACAGGCCCTATGGCTACACCTTC
>TRBJ2-7|.|.|TRBV7-9
CASSQYRDTLSYEQYF
TGTGCCAGCAGCCAGTACCGGGACACCCTCTCCTACGAGCAGTACTTC
>TRBJ2-5|once|.|TRBV14
CASSQDLTRAETQYF
TGTGCCAGCAGCCAAGATCTTACGAGGGCGGAGACCCAGTACTTC
>TRBJ1-1|.|.|TRBV10-3
CAISESMGAGGSEEAFF
TGTGCCATCAGTGAGTCGATGGGGGCGGGAGGGAGTGAAGAAGCTTTCTTT
>TRBJ2-5|.|TRBD2|TRBV11-2
CASSLSQRGGYQETQYF
TGTGCCAGCAGCTTGAGCCAGCGGGGGGGATACCAAGAGACCCAGTACTTC
>TRBJ2-2|.|TRBD2|TRBV7-2
CASSSQRGEGGELFF
TGTGCCAGCAGCTCTCAGCGGGGAGAGGGCGGGGAGCTGTTTTTT
>TRBJ2-6|.|.|TRBV6-4
CASSAGTVSGANVLTF
TGTGCCAGCAGCGCCGGGACGGTCTCTGGGGCCAACGTCCTGACTTTC
>TRBJ1-1|once|.|TRBV5-5
CASSLKPGVTEAFF
TGTGCCAGCAGCTTGAAGCCAGGGGTCACTGAAGCTTTCTTT
>TRBJ1-1|.|.|TRBV13
CASSLRAGASMNTEAFF
TGTGCCAGCAGCCTAAGGGCGGGGGCCTCCATGAACACTGAAGCTTTCTTT
>TRBJ2-2|few|.|TRBV18
CASSPGTTGELFF
TGTGCCAGCTCACCGGGGACCACCGGGGAGCTGTTTTTT
>TRBJ2-3|.|.|TRBV5-1
CASSLRASTSTDTQYF
TGCGCCAGCAGCTTACGGGCAAGCACTAGCACAGATACGCAGTATTTT
>TRBJ1-2|.|.|TRBV10-3
CAISEPARGTPYGYTF
TGTGCCATCAGTGAGCCCGCCCGGGGGACTCCCTATGGCTACACCTTC
>TRBJ1-1|.|TRBD1|TRBV6-5
CASNLGGPNTEAFF
TGTGCCAGCAACTTAGGGGGCCCGAACACTGAAGCTTTCTTT
>TRBJ2-7|.|TRBD1|TRBV5-1
CASNRRDRPYEQYF
TGCGCCAGCAACCGCCGGGACAGACCCTACGAGCAGTACTTC
>TRBJ1-5|.|.|TRBV18
CASSVGVSNQPQHF
TGTGCCAGCTCAGTAGGGGTTAGCAATCAGCCCCAGCATTTT
>TRBJ2-3|.|TRBD1|TRBV7-6
CASSPRTGSTDTQYF
TGTGCCAGCAGCCCCCGGACAGGGTCCACAGATACGCAGTATTTT
>TRBJ2-7|.|.|TRBV7-9
CASSLETYEQYF
TGTGCCAGCAGCTTAGAAACCTACGAGCAGTACTTC
>TRBJ1-4|.|TRBD1|TRBV2
CASSYSGTGEKLFF
TGTGCCAGCTCCTACTCCGGGACAGGGGAAAAACTGTTTTTT
>TRBJ2-7|once|.|TRBV5-1
CASSLGDATYEQYF
TGCGCCAGCAGCTTGGGAGACGCAACCTACGAGCAGTACTTC
>TRBJ2-7|.|.|TRBV5-4
CASSLDLSEQYF
TGTGCCAGCAGCTTGGATCTCTCCGAGCAGTACTTC
>TRBJ2-5|.|.|TRBV2
CASSEARRLLKETQYF
TGTGCCAGCAGTGAAGCGCGGCGTCTGTTGAAAGAGACCCAGTACTTC
>TRBJ1-3|.|.|TRBV9
CASSQGGDSGNTIYF
TGTGCCAGCAGCCAAGGGGGAGACTCTGGAAACACCATATATTTT
>TRBJ2-5|.|TRBD1|TRBV5-5
CASSLPRGTGNRETQYF
TGTGCCAGCAGCTTACCTCGGGGGACAGGGAATCGGGAGACCCAGTACTTC
>TRBJ2-7|.|.|TRBV15
CATSSTSSATSYEQYF
TGTGCCACCAGCAGCACCTCTAGCGCTACCTCCTACGAGCAGTACTTC
>TRBJ1-6|.|TRBD1|TRBV9
CASSVGTAGYNSPLHF
TGTGCCAGCAGCGTGGGGACAGCCGGTTATAATTCACCCCTCCACTTT
>TRBJ1-2|.|.|TRBV2
CASSRSGANYGYTF
TGTGCCAGCAGTAGGTCAGGAGCTAACTATGGCTACACCTTC
>TRBJ2-1|.|TRBD2|TRBV7-2
CASSGPGLAGGYNEQFF
TGTGCCAGCAGCGGCCCGGGCCTAGCGGGGGGGTACAATGAGCAGTTCTTC
>TRBJ1-3|.|.|TRBV6-5
CASSYSRQAGNTIYF
TGTGCCAGCAGTTACTCGCGGCAGGCTGGAAACACCATATATTTT
>TRBJ1-6|.|.|TRBV28
CASKINGHSPLHF
TGTGCCAGCAAGATAAACGGGCACTCACCCCTCCACTTT
>TRBJ1-2|.|TRBD1|TRBV19
CASSPRDRGYGYTF
TGTGCCAGTAGTCCCCGGGACAGGGGATACGGCTACACCTTC
>TRBJ2-3|.|TRBD1|TRBV7-2
CASRSGGGTDTQYF
TGTGCCAGCAGATCAGGGGGCGGAACAGATACGCAGTATTTT
>TRBJ2-3|.|TRBD1|TRBV27
CASRPLDRAPDTQYF
TGTGCCAGCAGACCCCTGGACAGGGCCCCAGATACGCAGTATTTT
>TRBJ1-1|.|.|TRBV5-4
CASSGPGTTEAFF
TGTGCCAGCAGCGGCCCCGGCACCACTGAAGCTTTCTTT